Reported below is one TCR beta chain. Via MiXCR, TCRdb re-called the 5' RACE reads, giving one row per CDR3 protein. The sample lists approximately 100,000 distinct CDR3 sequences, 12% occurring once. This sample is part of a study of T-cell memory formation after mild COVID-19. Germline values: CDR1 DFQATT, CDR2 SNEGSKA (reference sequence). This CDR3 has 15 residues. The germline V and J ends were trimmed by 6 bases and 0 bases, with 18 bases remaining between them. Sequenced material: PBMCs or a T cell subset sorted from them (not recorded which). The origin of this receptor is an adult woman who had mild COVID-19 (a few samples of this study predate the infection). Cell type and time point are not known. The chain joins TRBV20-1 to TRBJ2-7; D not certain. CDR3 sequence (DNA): TGCAGTGCCAGTGGGCGGCCATTCCTCTCCTACGAGCAGTACTTC. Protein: CSASGRPFLSYEQYF.